The rows below give T cell receptor beta chains drawn from one sample of a study of T-cell memory formation after mild COVID-19. Using its own MiXCR run on the 5' RACE reads, TCRdb lists one record per CDR3 protein. The sample yields approximately 390,000 distinct CDR3 sequences, about a sixth seen once. The specimen was PBMCs or a T cell subset sorted from them (not recorded which). The receptors shown here come from a man between 18 and 29 years old who had mild COVID-19 (a few samples of this study predate the infection). Cell type and time point are not known. Both conserved end residues are trimmed from each CDR3. Some rows have no size entry. The others give once, few or many, or a class for an expanded clone.

size	length	V	J	CDR3
.	12	TRBV20-1	TRBJ2-1	SARPSGLNNEQF
.	10	TRBV12-3/TRBV12-4	TRBJ1-2	ASERANYGYT
few	13	TRBV2	TRBJ2-5	ASSARSGGVETQY
once	12	TRBV5-5	TRBJ2-5	ASSDTSGGETQY
.	13	TRBV6-2/TRBV6-3	TRBJ2-3	ASTFQAGARDTQY
few	12	TRBV7-2	TRBJ1-2	ASTPRGRLSGYT
many	11	TRBV27	TRBJ1-5	ASSFKSNQPQH
few	14	TRBV28	TRBJ1-2	ASHETGGIEGYGYT
.	14	TRBV25-1	TRBJ2-1	ASSSTSGVPYNEQF
few	13	TRBV5-1	TRBJ1-1	ASSDGVAGVTEAF
few	12	TRBV6-5	TRBJ1-1	ASSLQRGSTEAF
few	13	TRBV13	TRBJ2-7	ASSLGTGGIYEQY
.	11	TRBV6-5	TRBJ2-7	ASSPGIWDEQY
.	13	TRBV6-5	TRBJ2-7	ASSYSVGSAYEQY
.	10	TRBV12-3/TRBV12-4	TRBJ2-7	ASSFMGYEQY
few	11	TRBV20-1	TRBJ2-7	SAPTPGTYEQY
.	14	TRBV12-3/TRBV12-4	TRBJ1-5	ASSYGQGENNQPQH
.	12	TRBV20-1	TRBJ1-6	SASNRGRNSPLH
.	14	TRBV12-3/TRBV12-4	TRBJ1-1	ASSFGGVRSNTEAF
many	13	TRBV7-6	TRBJ2-1	ASSLGTGIYNEQF
.	9	TRBV6-5	TRBJ1-2	ATRTYYGYT
many	13	TRBV4-3	TRBJ2-1	ASSPGTANYNEQF
many	12	TRBV7-3	TRBJ1-1	ASSLSGGNTEAF
few	13	TRBV6-6	TRBJ2-7	ASSYIQRGAYEQY
few	15	TRBV18	TRBJ1-1	ASSPTGPGEGSTEAF
many	11	TRBV27	TRBJ1-1	ASSVQGGTEAF
many	12	TRBV24-1	TRBJ2-3	ATASAGLTDTQY
.	11	TRBV6-2/TRBV6-3	TRBJ1-6	ASHPGGNSPLH
few	14	TRBV9	TRBJ1-2	ASSVVITGTADTYT
.	12	TRBV19	TRBJ1-5	ASSIWGIGQPQH
.	12	TRBV5-1	TRBJ1-1	ASSSTDRNTEAF
many	14	TRBV24-1	TRBJ2-3	ATSAWGTGAGDTQY
.	13	TRBV7-9	TRBJ1-5	ASSSDRDAGQPQH